Listed below are T cell receptor beta chains from one sample, sequenced in a study of control samples from healthy donors and cancer patients. Using immunoSEQ multiplex PCR, the repertoire was profiled, and TCRdb retains in-frame clones only, with some absent. The repertoire holds about 120,000 clones, around 92% seen once, with about two fifths in the top ten. What was sequenced was blood. These receptors were taken from a man in his fifties in good health. The CDR3 runs from the conserved cysteine through the conserved F or W. A D gene is named only where the DNA matches it firmly. For some rows the clone size is stated as once, few or many, or as a class when expanded; others skip it.

>-|TRBJ1-4|TRBV9|-
CASSFDAATNEKLFF
TGTGCCAGCAGCTTCGACGCAGCAACTAATGAAAAACTGTTTTTT
>once|TRBJ2-1|TRBV7-2|-
CASSSHTTLTNEQFF
TGTGCCAGCAGCTCCCACACTACCCTAACAAATGAGCAGTTCTTC
>-|TRBJ1-1|TRBV7-9|-
CASSLRFTTATGNTEAFF
TGTGCCAGCAGCTTACGGTTCACTACTGCAACAGGGAACACTGAAGCTTTCTTT
>-|TRBJ2-7|TRBV15|-
CATSRERSYEQYF
TGTGCCACCAGCAGAGAGAGGAGCTACGAGCAGTACTTC
>-|TRBJ2-1|TRBV5-1|TRBD2
CASSHSGTSGGAGNEQFF
TGCGCCAGCAGCCATTCCGGGACTAGCGGGGGGGCGGGCAATGAGCAGTTCTTC
>once|TRBJ1-2|TRBV18|-
CASSVGQNYGYTF
TGTGCCAGCTCAGTTGGACAGAACTATGGCTACACCTTC
>-|TRBJ1-5|TRBV4-3|-
CASSVRLDLNQPQHF
TGCGCCAGCAGCGTGAGATTGGATCTCAATCAGCCCCAGCATTTT
>few|TRBJ1-5|TRBV27|-
CASSSGQNRDQPQHF
TGTGCCAGCAGTTCAGGTCAGAACCGAGATCAGCCCCAGCATTTT
>-|TRBJ1-6|TRBV3-1/TRBV3-2|TRBD1
CASSQGQGDNSPLHF
TGTGCCAGCAGCCAAGGACAGGGGGATAATTCACCCCTCCACTTT
>-|TRBJ1-5|TRBV3-1/TRBV3-2|-
CASSQGDQPQHF
TGTGCCAGCAGCCAAGGGGATCAGCCCCAGCATTTT
>-|TRBJ1-1|TRBV4-3|-
CASSPQENTEAFF
TGCGCCAGCAGCCCTCAGGAGAACACTGAAGCTTTCTTT
>-|TRBJ2-1|TRBV25-1|TRBD1
CASSDLLIQGVPYNEQFF
TGTGCCAGCAGTGACTTACTTATACAGGGGGTTCCTTACAATGAGCAGTTCTTC
>-|TRBJ1-1|TRBV27|-
CASSLTGRNTEAFF
TGTGCCAGCAGTTTAACAGGGAGGAACACTGAAGCTTTCTTT
>-|TRBJ1-2|TRBV5-1|-
CASSLAGGGYGYTF
TGCGCCAGCAGCTTGGCGGGGGGCGGCTATGGCTACACCTTC
>-|TRBJ1-2|TRBV11-2|-
CASSPGLDLGYTF
TGTGCCAGCAGCCCAGGTCTAGACTTGGGCTACACCTTC
>-|TRBJ2-2|TRBV30|-
CARGVKTFNTGELFF
TGTGCCCGTGGGGTCAAAACTTTTAACACCGGGGAGCTGTTTTTT
>-|TRBJ1-1|TRBV7-9|-
CASSLRGSGSNTEAFF
TGTGCCAGCAGCTTAAGGGGCTCAGGGTCGAACACTGAAGCTTTCTTT
>-|TRBJ2-5|TRBV6-5|-
CASRATVETQYF
TGTGCCAGCAGGGCGACAGTAGAGACCCAGTACTTC
>-|TRBJ1-2|TRBV9|-
CASSVDLAGPWIRGYTF
TGTGCCAGCAGCGTAGACCTGGCAGGGCCCTGGATTAGGGGCTACACCTTC
>-|TRBJ2-7|TRBV6-5|TRBD1
CASRVGTGHYEQYF
TGTGCCAGCAGGGTCGGGACAGGGCACTACGAGCAGTACTTC